This T cell receptor (beta chain) was sequenced during a study of cytotoxic CD8 clonotypes in ibrutinib-treated CLL. Study in general: After median around 70 months, roughly 14 stayed in remission, about 12 progressed; responses roughly 25 partial, 2 complete. Average yields of around 230,000 productive templates and 75,000 to 95,000 productive rearrangements characterized the samples.

In regard to this clone: No antigen is known for it.

The method was immunoSEQ multiplex PCR; TCRdb's version includes in-frame clones alone and lacks a portion of them. Here the sample spans 150,000 or so clones, 79% being singletons. The germline CDR1 and CDR2 sequences are MGHRA and YSYEKL. This CDR3 spans 16 amino acids. The V end was cut by 1 base, the J end by 4 bases, with 13 bases between. Regarding the study as a whole: Public clonotypes occurred uncommonly; on treatment, they contracted or remained stable.

The sequence came from a human donor with chronic lymphocytic leukemia. The chain employs TRBV4-1 and TRBJ1-4; D unresolved. This sample comprised PBMCs, obtained after 12 months of ibrutinib treatment. The CDR3 loop is CASSQGPLLNNEKLFF. In nucleotides, the CDR3 is TGCGCCAGCAGCCAAGGGCCTCTCTTAAATAATGAAAAACTGTTTTTT.